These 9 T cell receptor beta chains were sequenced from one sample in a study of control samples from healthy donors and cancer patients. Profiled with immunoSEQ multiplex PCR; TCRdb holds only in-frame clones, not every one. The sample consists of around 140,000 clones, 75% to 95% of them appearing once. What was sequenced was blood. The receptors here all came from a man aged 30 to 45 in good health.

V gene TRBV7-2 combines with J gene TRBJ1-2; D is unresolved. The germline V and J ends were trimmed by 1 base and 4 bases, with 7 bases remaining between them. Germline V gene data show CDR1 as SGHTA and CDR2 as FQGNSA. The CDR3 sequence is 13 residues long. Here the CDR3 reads CASSLDAGYGYTF. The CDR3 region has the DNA TGTGCCAGCAGCTTAGACGCAGGCTATGGCTACACCTTC. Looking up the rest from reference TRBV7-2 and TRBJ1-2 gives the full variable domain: GAGVSQSPSNKVTEKGKDVELRCDPISGHTALYWYRQSLGQGLEFLIYFQGNSAPDKSGLPSDRFSAERTGGSVSTLTIQRTQQEDSAVYLCASSLDAGYGYTFGSGTRLTVV.

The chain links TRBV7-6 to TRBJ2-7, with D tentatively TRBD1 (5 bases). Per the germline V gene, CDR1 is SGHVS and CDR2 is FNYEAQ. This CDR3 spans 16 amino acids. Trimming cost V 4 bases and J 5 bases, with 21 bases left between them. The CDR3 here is CASSSSLMVTGDEQYF. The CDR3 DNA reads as TGTGCCAGCAGCTCCAGTCTCATGGTAACAGGTGACGAGCAGTACTTC. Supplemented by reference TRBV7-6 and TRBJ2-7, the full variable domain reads GAGVSQSPRYKVTKRGQDVALRCDPISGHVSLYWYRQALGQGPEFLTYFNYEAQQDKSGLPNDRFSAERPEGSISTLTIQRTEQRDSAMYRCASSSSLMVTGDEQYFGPGTRLTVT.

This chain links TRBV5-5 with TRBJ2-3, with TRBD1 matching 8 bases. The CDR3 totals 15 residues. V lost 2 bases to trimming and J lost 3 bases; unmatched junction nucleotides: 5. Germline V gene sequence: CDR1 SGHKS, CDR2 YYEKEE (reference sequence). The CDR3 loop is CASSFRTGITDTQYF. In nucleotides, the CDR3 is TGTGCCAGCAGCTTCAGGACAGGGATAACAGATACGCAGTATTTT.

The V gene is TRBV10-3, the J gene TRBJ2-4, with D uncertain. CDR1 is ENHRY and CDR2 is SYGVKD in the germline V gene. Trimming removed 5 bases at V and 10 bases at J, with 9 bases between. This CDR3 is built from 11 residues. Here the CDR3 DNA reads TGTGCCATCAGTCAAAGTGATATTCAGTACTTC. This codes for CAISQSDIQYF.

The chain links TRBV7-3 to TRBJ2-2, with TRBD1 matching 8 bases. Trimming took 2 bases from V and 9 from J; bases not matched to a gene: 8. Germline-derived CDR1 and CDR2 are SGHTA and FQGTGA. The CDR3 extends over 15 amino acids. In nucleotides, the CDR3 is TGTGCCAGCAGCTTACGAGGACAGGGAGTTAGGGAGCTGTTTTTT. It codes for CASSLRGQGVRELFF. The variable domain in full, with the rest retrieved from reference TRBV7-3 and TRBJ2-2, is GAGVSQTPSNKVTEKGKYVELRCDPISGHTALYWYRQSLGQGPEFLIYFQGTGAADDSGLPNDRFFAVRPEGSVSTLKIQRTERGDSAVYLCASSLRGQGVRELFFGEGSRLTVL.

CDR3 region: CASSPDRGLSPLHF. CDR3 coding DNA: TGTGCCAGCAGCCCCGACAGGGGGCTTTCACCCCTCCACTTT. The rearrangement joins TRBV6-6 to TRBJ1-6, with TRBD1 identical over 10 bases. Trimming took 6 bases from V and 9 from J; bases not matched to a gene: 5. This CDR3 has 14 amino acids. Germline loops: CDR1 MNHNY, CDR2 SVGAGI (reference sequence).

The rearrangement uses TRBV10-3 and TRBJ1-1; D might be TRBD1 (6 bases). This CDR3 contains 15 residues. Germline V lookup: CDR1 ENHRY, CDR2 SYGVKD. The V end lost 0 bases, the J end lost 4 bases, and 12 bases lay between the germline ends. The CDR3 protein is CAISESDSPPTEAFF. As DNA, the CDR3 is TGTGCCATCAGTGAGTCGGACAGCCCTCCCACTGAAGCTTTCTTT.

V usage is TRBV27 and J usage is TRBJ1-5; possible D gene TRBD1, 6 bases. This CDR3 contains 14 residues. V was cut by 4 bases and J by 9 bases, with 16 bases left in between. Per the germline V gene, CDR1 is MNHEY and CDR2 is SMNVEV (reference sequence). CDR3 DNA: TGTGCCAGCAGTTGGCAGGGGAAGGGGTGGCCCCAGCATTTT. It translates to CASSWQGKGWPQHF.

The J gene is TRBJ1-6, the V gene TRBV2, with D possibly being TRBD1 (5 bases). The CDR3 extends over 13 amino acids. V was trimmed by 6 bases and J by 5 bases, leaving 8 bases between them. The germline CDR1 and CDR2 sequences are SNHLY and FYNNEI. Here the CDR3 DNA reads TGTGCCAGCAGGGGGACGGATAATTCACCCCTCCACTTT. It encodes CASRGTDNSPLHF.